The 18 T cell receptor beta chains reported below all come from one sample, sequenced in a study of CD8 T cells in ankylosing spondylitis. TCRdb re-called the 5' RACE reads with MiXCR, one entry per CDR3 protein. The table lists 250,000 or so distinct CDR3 sequences, about 10% of them singletons, with roughly 6.8% in the top ten. The sequenced sample consisted of blood, either unsorted or a sorted T cell fraction (not recorded which). Source of these receptors: a male donor with ankylosing spondylitis or in good health (not recorded which).

This rearrangement joins TRBV24-1 to TRBJ2-2, with D perhaps matching TRBD2 (6 bases). CDR1 and CDR2 from the germline V gene are KGHDR and SFDVKD. The CDR3 sequence is 15 residues long. V was shortened by 5 bases and J by 6 bases, with 15 bases between the two germline ends. The CDR3 DNA reads as TGTGCCACCAGTGGCGGGAAGGTTGGGGCCGGGGAGCTGTTTTTT. This sequence encodes CATSGGKVGAGELFF.

In this sample, this clonotype turned up a few times. The chain combines TRBV4-1 with TRBJ2-7, with 11 bases aligning to TRBD2. Germline CDR1 MGHRA, CDR2 YSYEKL. CDR3 size: 14 residues. After removal of 1 base from V and 4 bases from J, the junction contained 0 bases not matched to a gene. Here the CDR3 DNA reads TGCGCCAGCAGCCAAGCTAGCGGGAGGTACGAGCAGTACTTC. It encodes CASSQASGRYEQYF.

This clonotype occurred a few times. The chain employs TRBV19 and TRBJ2-2; D is undetermined. The germline gives CDR1 LNHDA, CDR2 SQIVND (reference sequence). The CDR3 loop spans 13 amino acids. Deletions cut 2 bases from V and 10 bases from J, with 11 bases between. CDR3 coding DNA: TGTGCCAGTAGTATAAGTAGCATGGAGGAGCTGTTTTTT. It translates to CASSISSMEELFF.

This clonotype was seen ten or more times. The V and J genes are TRBV20-1 and TRBJ2-7, with 7 bases identical to TRBD1. Germline V gives CDR1 DFQATT, CDR2 SNEGSKA (reference sequence). This CDR3 has 12 amino acids. The J segment lost 2 bases and the V segment lost 5 bases, leaving 3 bases of the junction unmatched. CDR3 nucleotide sequence: TGCAGTGCTTCCGGGACAGCCTACGAGCAGTACTTC. Amino acids: CSASGTAYEQYF.

This clonotype appeared many times. The junction departs from the called germline gene at one end, perhaps through a read error. The chain links TRBV10-3 to TRBJ2-7, with 9 bases aligning to TRBD2. The germline V gene encodes CDR1 ENHRY and CDR2 SYGVKD. This CDR3 is 14 amino acids long. CDR3 protein: CAITTSTSGAPALF. The CDR3 DNA follows: TGTGCCATCACTACTTCGACTAGCGGAGCACCCGCGTTATTC.

This clonotype turned up a few times. The chain carries TRBV12-3 or TRBV12-4 and TRBJ2-5, with a possible D match to TRBD2 (5 bases). The V end was cut by 2 bases, the J end by 5 bases, with 15 bases between. The CDR3 is 15 amino acids. The CDR3 region is CASSLTSQSVETQYF. For the CDR3, the DNA is TGTGCCAGCAGTTTAACTAGTCAGTCGGTTGAGACCCAGTACTTC.

This clonotype was recorded many times. V is TRBV29-1 and J is TRBJ1-5; D is unresolved. Germline loops: CDR1 SQVTM, CDR2 ANQGSEA. The CDR3 length is 16 residues. Trimming took off 4 bases at V and 0 bases at J, with 16 bases between the two ends. CDR3: CSVGTGNLCSNQPQHF. The CDR3 nucleotides read TGCAGCGTTGGAACTGGAAACCTCTGTAGCAATCAGCCCCAGCATTTT.

This clonotype was seen repeatedly, ten times or more. The gene calls are TRBV12-3 or TRBV12-4 and TRBJ1-1; weak D call: TRBD1 (5 bases). V lost 6 bases and J lost 1, with 15 bases in between. This CDR3 region has 15 residues. The CDR3 region is CASSPSGRRNTEAFF. The CDR3 nucleotides read TGTGCCAGCAGCCCTTCGGGACGCCGGAACACTGAAGCTTTCTTT.

This clonotype occurred many times. This chain links TRBV5-1 with TRBJ1-3; tentative D call: TRBD1 (5 bases). The CDR3 sequence is 15 residues long. CDR1 SGHRS and CDR2 YFSETQ come from the germline V gene. V lost 0 bases and J 0 bases, leaving 7 bases between the germline ends. CDR3 sequence (DNA): TGCGCCAGCAGCTTGGTGGGGACCTCTGGAAACACCATATATTTT. This gives the protein CASSLVGTSGNTIYF.

This clonotype has ten or more counts. V gene TRBV5-1 combines with J gene TRBJ1-1; D is uncertain. V was cut by 0 bases and J by 5 bases, with 14 bases left in between. Germline CDR1 is SGHRS and CDR2 is YFSETQ. This CDR3 comprises 15 residues. CDR3 sequence reads: CASSLGRQVGTEAFF. The DNA of the CDR3 is TGCGCCAGCAGCTTGGGGAGGCAGGTGGGAACTGAAGCTTTCTTT.

In its sample, this clonotype was seen many times. The chain employs TRBV12-3 or TRBV12-4 and TRBJ1-1; no clear D gene. The CDR3 spans 14 residues. The ends were cut back, 3 bases at V and 1 base at J, with 9 bases in the middle. For the CDR3, the DNA is TGTGCCAGCAGTTTTAACTGGGCGAACACTGAAGCTTTCTTT. Translating it yields CASSFNWANTEAFF.

Ten or more counts support this clonotype. The chain is built from TRBV5-1 and TRBJ2-1; 7 bases match TRBD2. The CDR3 is made up of 12 amino acids. The J segment lost 9 bases and the V segment lost 0 bases, leaving 0 bases of the junction unmatched. Germline V gene data show CDR1 as SGHRS and CDR2 as YFSETQ. Here the CDR3 reads CASSLAGGEQFF. CDR3 sequence (DNA): TGCGCCAGCAGCTTGGCGGGGGGTGAGCAGTTCTTC.

This clonotype has at least ten counts. V gene TRBV10-3 combines with J gene TRBJ1-3; TRBD1 matches at 9 bases. Germline CDR1 is ENHRY and CDR2 is SYGVKD. The CDR3 loop spans 14 amino acids. V lost 4 bases to trimming and J lost 4 bases; unmatched junction nucleotides: 2. CDR3 region: CAISGTGDGNTIYF. The CDR3 nucleotides are TGTGCCATCAGTGGGACAGGGGACGGAAACACCATATATTTT.

The chain uses TRBV7-7 and TRBJ2-2; D is undetermined. CDR1 SSHAT and CDR2 FNYEAQ come from the germline V gene (reference sequence). V dropped 5 bases and J dropped 2 bases, with 6 bases sitting between them. The CDR3 length is 13 residues. The CDR3, as DNA: TGTGCCAGCAGCGCCCTTAACACCGGGGAGCTGTTTTTT. Amino acids: CASSALNTGELFF.

This clonotype has a handful of counts. J is TRBJ2-1 and V is TRBV7-2; D may be TRBD2 (5 bases). The CDR3 runs to 17 residues. Deletions cut 2 bases from V and 0 bases from J, with 14 bases between. Germline values: CDR1 SGHTA, CDR2 FQGNSA. The CDR3 reads CASSLTRSGGSYNEQFF. DNA of the CDR3: TGTGCCAGCAGCTTAACGAGAAGCGGCGGCTCCTACAATGAGCAGTTCTTC.

This clonotype was observed many times. The chain joins TRBV5-6 to TRBJ2-2; 13 nucleotides align to TRBD2. From germline, CDR1 is SGHDT and CDR2 YYEEEE. Trimming took 2 bases from V and 0 from J; bases not matched to a gene: 10. This CDR3 has 20 residues. CDR3 sequence (DNA): TGTGCCAGCAGCTTCTTGAAACTAGCGGGAGGGCTGCCGAACACCGGGGAGCTGTTTTTT. This gives the protein CASSFLKLAGGLPNTGELFF.

This clonotype was detected ten times or more. V usage is TRBV28 and J usage is TRBJ2-5, with 8 bases that match TRBD1. The CDR3 loop spans 16 amino acids. Trimming removed 2 bases from V and 4 bases from J; junction bases left unmatched: 9. Germline-derived CDR1 and CDR2 are MDHEN and SYDVKM. CDR3 DNA sequence: TGTGCCAGCAGTTTAAGATCCGGACAGGGAACAGAGACCCAGTACTTC. Its protein is CASSLRSGQGTETQYF.

A few counts support this clonotype. The V call is TRBV5-1, the J call TRBJ1-1, with a possible D match to TRBD1 (5 bases). The CDR3 length is 14 residues. The germline gives CDR1 SGHRS, CDR2 YFSETQ. V gave up 3 bases and J gave up 1 base, with 10 bases separating them. CDR3 amino acids: CASSSGPENTEAFF. The CDR3 DNA is TGCGCCAGCAGCTCGGGACCGGAGAACACTGAAGCTTTCTTT.